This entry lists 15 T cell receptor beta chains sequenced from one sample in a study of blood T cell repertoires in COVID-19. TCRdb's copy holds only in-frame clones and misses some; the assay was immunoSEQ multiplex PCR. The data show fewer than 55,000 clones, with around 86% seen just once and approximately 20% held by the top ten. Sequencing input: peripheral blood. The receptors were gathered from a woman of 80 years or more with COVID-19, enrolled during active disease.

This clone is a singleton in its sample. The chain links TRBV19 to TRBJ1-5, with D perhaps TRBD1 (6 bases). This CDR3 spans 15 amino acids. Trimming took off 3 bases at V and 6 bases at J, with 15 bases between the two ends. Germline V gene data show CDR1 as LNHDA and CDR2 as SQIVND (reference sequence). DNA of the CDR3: TGTGCCAGTAGTATCAGGGAGGGGGGAAGTCAGCCCCAGCATTTT. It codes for CASSIREGGSQPQHF.

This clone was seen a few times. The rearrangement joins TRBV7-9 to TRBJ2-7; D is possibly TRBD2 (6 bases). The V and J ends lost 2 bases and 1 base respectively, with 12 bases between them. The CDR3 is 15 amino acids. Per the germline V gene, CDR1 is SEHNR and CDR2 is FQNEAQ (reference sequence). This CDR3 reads CASSLSWGVSYEQYF. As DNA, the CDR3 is TGTGCCAGCAGCTTAAGCTGGGGGGTTTCCTACGAGCAGTACTTC.

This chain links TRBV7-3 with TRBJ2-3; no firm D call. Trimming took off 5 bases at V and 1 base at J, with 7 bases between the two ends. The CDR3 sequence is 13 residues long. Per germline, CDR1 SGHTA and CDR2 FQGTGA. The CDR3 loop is CASSPSGTDTQYF. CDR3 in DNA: TGTGCCAGCAGCCCGTCGGGCACAGATACGCAGTATTTT.

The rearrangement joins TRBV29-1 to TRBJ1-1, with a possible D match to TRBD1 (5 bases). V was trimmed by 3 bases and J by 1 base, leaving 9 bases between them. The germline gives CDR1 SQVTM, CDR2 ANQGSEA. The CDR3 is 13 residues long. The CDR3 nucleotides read TGCAGCGTTGAGGGGCAAGGGAACACTGAAGCTTTCTTT. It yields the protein CSVEGQGNTEAFF.

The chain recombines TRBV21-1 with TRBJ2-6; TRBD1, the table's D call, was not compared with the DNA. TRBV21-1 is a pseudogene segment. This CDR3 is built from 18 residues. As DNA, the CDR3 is TGTGCCAGCAGCAAAGTGGGGGACAGGGTCTCTGGGGCCAACGTCCTGACTTTC. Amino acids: CASSKVGDRVSGANVLTF.

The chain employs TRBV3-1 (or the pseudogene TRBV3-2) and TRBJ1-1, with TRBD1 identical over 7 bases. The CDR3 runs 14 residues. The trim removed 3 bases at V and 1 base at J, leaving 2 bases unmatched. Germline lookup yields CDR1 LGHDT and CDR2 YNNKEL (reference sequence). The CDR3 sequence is CASSHNRGNTEAFF. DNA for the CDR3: TGTGCCAGCAGCCACAACAGGGGGAACACTGAAGCTTTCTTT.

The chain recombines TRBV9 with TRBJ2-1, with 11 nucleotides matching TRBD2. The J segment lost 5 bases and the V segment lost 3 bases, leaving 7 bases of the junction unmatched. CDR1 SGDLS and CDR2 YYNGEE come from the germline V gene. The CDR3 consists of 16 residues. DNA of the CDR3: TGTGCCAGCAGCGCAACCGGGACTAGCGGAAACAATGAGCAGTTCTTC. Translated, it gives CASSATGTSGNNEQFF.

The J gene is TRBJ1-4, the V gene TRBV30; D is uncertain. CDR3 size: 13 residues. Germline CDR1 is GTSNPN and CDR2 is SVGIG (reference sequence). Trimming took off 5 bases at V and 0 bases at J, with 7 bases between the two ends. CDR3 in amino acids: CAWGPATNEKLFF. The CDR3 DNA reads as TGTGCCTGGGGCCCGGCAACTAATGAAAAACTGTTTTTT.

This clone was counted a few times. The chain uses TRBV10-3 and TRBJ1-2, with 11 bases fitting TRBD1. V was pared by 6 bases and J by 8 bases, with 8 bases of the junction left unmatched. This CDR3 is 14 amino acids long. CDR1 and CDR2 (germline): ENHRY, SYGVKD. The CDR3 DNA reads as TGTGCCATCAGCCACGGACAGGGGGCGCGGGGCTACACCTTC. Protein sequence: CAISHGQGARGYTF.

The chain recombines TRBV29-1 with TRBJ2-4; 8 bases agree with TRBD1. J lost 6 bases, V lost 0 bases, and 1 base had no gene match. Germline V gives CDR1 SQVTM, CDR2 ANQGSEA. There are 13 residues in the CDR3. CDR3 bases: TGCAGCGTTGAAGACAGGGGGCGAAACATTCAGTACTTC. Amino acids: CSVEDRGRNIQYF.

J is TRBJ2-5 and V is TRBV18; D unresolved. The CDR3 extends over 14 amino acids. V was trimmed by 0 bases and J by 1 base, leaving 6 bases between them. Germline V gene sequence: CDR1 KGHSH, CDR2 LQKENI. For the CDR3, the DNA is TGTGCCAGCTCACCACCCACAACCCAAGAGACCCAGTACTTC. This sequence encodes CASSPPTTQETQYF.

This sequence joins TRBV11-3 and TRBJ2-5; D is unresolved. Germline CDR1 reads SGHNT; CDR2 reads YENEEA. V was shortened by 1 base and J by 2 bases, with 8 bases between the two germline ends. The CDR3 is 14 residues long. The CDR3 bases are TGTGCCAGCAGCTTAGGGCCGAATCAAGAGACCCAGTACTTC. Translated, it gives CASSLGPNQETQYF.

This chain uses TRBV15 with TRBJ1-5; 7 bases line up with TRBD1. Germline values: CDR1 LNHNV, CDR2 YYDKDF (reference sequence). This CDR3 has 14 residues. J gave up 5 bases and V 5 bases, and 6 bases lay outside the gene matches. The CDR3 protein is CATSHGTVDQPQHF. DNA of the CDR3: TGTGCCACCAGCCATGGGACAGTAGATCAGCCCCAGCATTTT. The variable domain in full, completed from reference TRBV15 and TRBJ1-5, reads DAMVIQNPRYQVTQFGKPVTLSCSQTLNHNVMYWYQQKSSQAPKLLFHYYDKDFNNEADTPDNFQSRRPNTSFCFLDIRSPGLGDTAMYLCATSHGTVDQPQHFGDGTRLSIL.

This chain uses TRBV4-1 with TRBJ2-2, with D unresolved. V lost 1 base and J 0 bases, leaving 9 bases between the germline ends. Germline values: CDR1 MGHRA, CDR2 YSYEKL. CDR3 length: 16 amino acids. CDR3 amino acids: CASSQGERTNTGELFF. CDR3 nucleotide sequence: TGCGCCAGCAGCCAAGGTGAGCGAACGAACACCGGGGAGCTGTTTTTT.

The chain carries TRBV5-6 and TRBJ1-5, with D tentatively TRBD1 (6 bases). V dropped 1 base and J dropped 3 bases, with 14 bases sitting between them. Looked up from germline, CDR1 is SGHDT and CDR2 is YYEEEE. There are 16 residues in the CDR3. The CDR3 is CASSLQDRRVNQPQHF. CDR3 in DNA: TGTGCCAGCAGCTTGCAGGACAGAAGAGTCAATCAGCCCCAGCATTTT. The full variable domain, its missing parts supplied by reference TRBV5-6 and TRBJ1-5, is DAGVTQSPTHLIKTRGQQVTLRCSPKSGHDTVSWYQQALGQGPQFIFQYYEEEERQRGNFPDRFSGHQFPNYSSELNVNALLLGDSALYLCASSLQDRRVNQPQHFGDGTRLSIL.